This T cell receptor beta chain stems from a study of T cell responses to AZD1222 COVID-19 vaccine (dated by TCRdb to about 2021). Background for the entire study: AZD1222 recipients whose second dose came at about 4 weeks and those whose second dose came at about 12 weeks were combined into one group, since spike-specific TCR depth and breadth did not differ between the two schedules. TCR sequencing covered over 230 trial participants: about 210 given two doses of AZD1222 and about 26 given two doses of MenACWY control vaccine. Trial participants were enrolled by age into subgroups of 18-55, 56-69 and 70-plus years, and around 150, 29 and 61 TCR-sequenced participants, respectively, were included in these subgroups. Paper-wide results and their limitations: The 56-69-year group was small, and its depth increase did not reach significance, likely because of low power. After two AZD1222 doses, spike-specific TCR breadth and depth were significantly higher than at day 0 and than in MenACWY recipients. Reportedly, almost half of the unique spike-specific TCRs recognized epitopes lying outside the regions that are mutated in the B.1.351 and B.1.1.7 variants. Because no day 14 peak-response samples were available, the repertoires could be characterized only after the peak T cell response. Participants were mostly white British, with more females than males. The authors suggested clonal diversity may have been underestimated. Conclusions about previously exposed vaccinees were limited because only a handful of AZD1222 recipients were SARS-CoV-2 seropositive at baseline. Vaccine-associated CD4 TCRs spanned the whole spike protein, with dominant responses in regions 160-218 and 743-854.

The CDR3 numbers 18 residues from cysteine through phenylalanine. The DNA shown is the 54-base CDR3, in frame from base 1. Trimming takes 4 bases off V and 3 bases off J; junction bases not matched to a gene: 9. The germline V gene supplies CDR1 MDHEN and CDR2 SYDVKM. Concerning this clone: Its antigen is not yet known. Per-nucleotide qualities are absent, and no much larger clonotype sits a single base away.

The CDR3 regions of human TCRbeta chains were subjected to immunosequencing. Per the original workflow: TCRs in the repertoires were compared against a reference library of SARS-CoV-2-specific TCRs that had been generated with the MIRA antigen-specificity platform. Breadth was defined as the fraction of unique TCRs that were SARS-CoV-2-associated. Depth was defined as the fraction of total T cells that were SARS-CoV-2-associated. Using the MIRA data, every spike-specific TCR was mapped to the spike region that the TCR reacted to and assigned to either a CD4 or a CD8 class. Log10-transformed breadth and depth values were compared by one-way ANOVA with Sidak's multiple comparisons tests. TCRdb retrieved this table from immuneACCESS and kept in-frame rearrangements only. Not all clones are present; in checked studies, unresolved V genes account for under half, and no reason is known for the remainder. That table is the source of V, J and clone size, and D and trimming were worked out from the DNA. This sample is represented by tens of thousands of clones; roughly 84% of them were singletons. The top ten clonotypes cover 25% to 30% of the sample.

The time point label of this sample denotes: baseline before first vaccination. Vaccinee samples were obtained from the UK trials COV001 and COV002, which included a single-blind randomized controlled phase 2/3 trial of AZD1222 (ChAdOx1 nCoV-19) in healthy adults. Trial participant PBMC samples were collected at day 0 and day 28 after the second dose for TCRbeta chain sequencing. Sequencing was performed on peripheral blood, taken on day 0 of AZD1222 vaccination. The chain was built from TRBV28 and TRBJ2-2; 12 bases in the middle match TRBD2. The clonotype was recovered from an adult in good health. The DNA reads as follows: TGTGCCAGCAGTTCTCCTAGCGGGAGGGGTCTTGACACCGGGGAGCTGTTTTTT. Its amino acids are CASSSPSGRGLDTGELFF.